This is a list of T cell receptor beta chains from one sample in a study of OX40 agonist ivuxolimab in advanced cancers. Sequencing was performed with immunoSEQ multiplex PCR; in TCRdb, only in-frame clones are kept and a portion is missing. The sample comprises around 50,000 clones, 80% to 90% of which are singletons, and around half rests with the top ten. Sample: CD4+ or CD8+ T cells sorted from blood, taken in a trial of the OX40 agonist ivuxolimab. Receptors originate from an adult with an advanced solid tumor such as melanoma, head and neck, liver or kidney cancer. Each CDR3 is given with its conserved first and last residue. Fields, in order: D gene, clone size, V gene, J gene, CDR3 DNA, CDR3 protein. D genes are given only for firm matches. Size is stated for part of the rows, as once, few or many counts, or as a class when the clone is expanded.

NA	NA	TRBV7-9	TRBJ1-3	TGTGCCAGCAGCTTAAACCCACCTGCAAGGGCGGCAACAGGAAACACCATATATTTT	CASSLNPPARAATGNTIYF
TRBD1	few	TRBV9	TRBJ1-2	TGTGCCAGCAGCGTAGCCCTCGGACAGGATAACTATGGCTACACCTTC	CASSVALGQDNYGYTF
NA	NA	TRBV5-4	TRBJ1-2	TGTGCCAGCAGCTTTGGGGGGCAGGTCTATGGCTACACCTTC	CASSFGGQVYGYTF
TRBD1	NA	TRBV27	TRBJ2-1	TGTGCCAGCAGTTTATATCCGGGACAGGGGGTGAATGAGCAGTTCTTC	CASSLYPGQGVNEQFF
TRBD1	NA	TRBV7-2	TRBJ2-7	TGTGCCAGCAGCTTAATCAGGACAGGGTACTACGAGCAGTACTTC	CASSLIRTGYYEQYF
NA	NA	TRBV2	TRBJ1-2	TGTGCCAGCAGTGAAGGGGACGGCCCTAACTATGGCTACACCTTC	CASSEGDGPNYGYTF
TRBD2	NA	TRBV27	TRBJ2-1	TGTGCCAGCAGTTCCAGACTAGCGGCCTCCTACAATGAGCAGTTCTTC	CASSSRLAASYNEQFF
NA	few	TRBV9	TRBJ1-2	TGTGCCAGCAGCCCCTCGACATACGTCTATGGCTACACCTTC	CASSPSTYVYGYTF
TRBD1	NA	TRBV28	TRBJ2-4	TGTGCCAGTTCTCGACAGGGCGGAAACATTCAGTACTTC	CASSRQGGNIQYF
NA	NA	TRBV28	TRBJ1-6	TGTGCCAGCAGTTCCCGATCGCAACCGGGCAGCTCCTATAATTCACCCCTCCACTTT	CASSSRSQPGSSYNSPLHF
NA	NA	TRBV19	TRBJ2-3	TGTGCCAGTACCCACGATACGCAGTATTTT	CASTHDTQYF
NA	NA	TRBV9	TRBJ2-7	TGTGCCAGCAGCGTAGAGGCTGGGGGTCATTACGAGCAGTACTTC	CASSVEAGGHYEQYF
NA	NA	TRBV5-6	TRBJ1-4	TGTGCCAGCAGCTCTACAGGGTTGAGGACTAATGAAAAACTGTTTTTT	CASSSTGLRTNEKLFF
NA	NA	TRBV9	TRBJ2-5	TGTGCCAGCAGCGAGACCCAGTACTTC	CASSETQYF
NA	NA	TRBV6-5	TRBJ2-5	TGTGCCAGCAGTTATGGGGAGACCCAGTACTTC	CASSYGETQYF
TRBD1	NA	TRBV7-2	TRBJ2-1	TGTGCCAGCAGCTGGGACAGTTACAATGAGCAGTTCTTC	CASSWDSYNEQFF
TRBD1	many	TRBV4-3	TRBJ2-3	TGCGCCAGCAGCCCGACCGGACAGGTCCGCACAGATACGCAGTATTTT	CASSPTGQVRTDTQYF
NA	NA	TRBV11-2	TRBJ2-7	TGTGCCAGCAGCTTAGTTACCCCAGGGGAGCAGTACTTC	CASSLVTPGEQYF
TRBD1	NA	TRBV9	TRBJ1-2	TGTGCCAGCAGCGGAGCCGGGACAGGGGCGCTTTCCTATGGCTACACCTTC	CASSGAGTGALSYGYTF
NA	once	TRBV7-3	TRBJ2-3	TGTGCCAGCAGCTTGTTCCGGTCCTCCGGGACGCTCACAGATACGCAGTATTTT	CASSLFRSSGTLTDTQYF
NA	NA	TRBV15	TRBJ2-5	TGTGCCACCAGCAGCCAGGGGTCCCAAGAGACCCAGTACTTC	CATSSQGSQETQYF
NA	NA	TRBV7-9	TRBJ2-4	TGTGCCAGCAGCTCCCCCGTACCTCAGGGGCAAAACATTCAGTACTTC	CASSSPVPQGQNIQYF
NA	once	TRBV5-4	TRBJ2-3	TGTGCCAGCAGCCAAGATCCGGTTAGCACAGATACGCAGTATTTT	CASSQDPVSTDTQYF
NA	NA	TRBV11-1	TRBJ2-5	TGTGCCAGCAGCTTAGGGGATGAGACCCAGTACTTC	CASSLGDETQYF
NA	NA	TRBV9	TRBJ1-1	TGTGCCAGCAGCAGTAGCCAGGGGAACACTGAAGCTTTCTTT	CASSSSQGNTEAFF